Included here is one TCR beta chain sequence, with context. TCRdb's copy holds only in-frame clones and misses some; the assay was immunoSEQ multiplex PCR. The table lists 100,000 to 150,000 clones, approximately 86% of them singletons. This specimen comes from a study of blood T cell repertoires in COVID-19. Study at large: The origin of the acute and convalescent COVID-19 samples was the United States, Italy and Spain. The analysed material was cDNA or gDNA that came from T cells, B-cell-depleted T cells, or PBMCs.

Sequencing used peripheral blood. This TCR was recovered from a woman in her 70s with COVID-19, enrolled during active disease.

The CDR3 DNA reads TGTGCCAGCAGCCAAGACATCCCGGGACAGGGAAGCACAGATACGCAGTATTTT. Residues: CASSQDIPGQGSTDTQYF. The rearrangement joins TRBV3-1 (or the pseudogene TRBV3-2) to TRBJ2-3, with 9 bases lining up with TRBD1. In germline, CDR1 is LGHDT, CDR2 YNNKEL (reference sequence). CDR3 length: 18 amino acids. With V trimmed by 0 bases and J by 0 bases, 7 bases remained unmatched.